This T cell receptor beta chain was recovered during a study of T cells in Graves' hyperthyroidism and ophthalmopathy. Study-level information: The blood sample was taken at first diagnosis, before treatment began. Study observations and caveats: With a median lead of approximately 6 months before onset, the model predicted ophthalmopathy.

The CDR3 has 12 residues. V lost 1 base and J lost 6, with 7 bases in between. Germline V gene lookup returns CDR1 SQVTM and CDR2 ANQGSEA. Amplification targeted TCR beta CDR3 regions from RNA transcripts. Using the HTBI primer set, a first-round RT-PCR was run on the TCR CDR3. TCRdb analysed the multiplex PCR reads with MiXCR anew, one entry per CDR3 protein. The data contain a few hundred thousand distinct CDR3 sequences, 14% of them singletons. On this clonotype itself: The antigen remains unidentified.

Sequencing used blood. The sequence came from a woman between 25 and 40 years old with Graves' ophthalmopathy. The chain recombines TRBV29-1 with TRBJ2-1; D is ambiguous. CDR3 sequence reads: CSVEADFNEQFF. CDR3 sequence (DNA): TGCAGCGTTGAAGCAGATTTCAATGAGCAGTTCTTC.